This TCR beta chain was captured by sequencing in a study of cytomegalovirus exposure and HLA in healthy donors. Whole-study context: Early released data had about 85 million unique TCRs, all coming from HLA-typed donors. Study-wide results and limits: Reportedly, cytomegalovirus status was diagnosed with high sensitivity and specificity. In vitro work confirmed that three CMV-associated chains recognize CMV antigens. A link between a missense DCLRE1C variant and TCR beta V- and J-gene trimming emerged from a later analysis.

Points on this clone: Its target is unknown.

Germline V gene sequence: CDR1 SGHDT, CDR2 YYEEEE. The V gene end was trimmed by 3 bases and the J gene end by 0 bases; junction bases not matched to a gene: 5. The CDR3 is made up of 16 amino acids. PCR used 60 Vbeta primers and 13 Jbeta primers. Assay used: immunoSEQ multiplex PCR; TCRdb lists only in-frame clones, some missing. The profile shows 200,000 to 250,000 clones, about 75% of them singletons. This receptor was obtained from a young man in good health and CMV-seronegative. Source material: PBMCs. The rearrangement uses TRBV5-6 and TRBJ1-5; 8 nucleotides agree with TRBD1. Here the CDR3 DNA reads TGTGCCAGCAGCTCCAGGGGGCTCTATAGCAATCAGCCCCAGCATTTT. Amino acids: CASSSRGLYSNQPQHF.